The 31 T cell receptor beta chains below come from one sample, sequenced in a study of OX40 agonist ivuxolimab in advanced cancers. Data came from immunoSEQ multiplex PCR; TCRdb stores just in-frame clones and leaves some out. Of roughly 70,000 clones listed, 87% are singletons. The material sequenced was CD4+ or CD8+ T cells sorted from blood, taken in a trial of the OX40 agonist ivuxolimab. The source is an adult with an advanced solid tumor such as melanoma, head and neck, liver or kidney cancer.

The chain joins TRBV5-4 to TRBJ2-7, with 7 nucleotides matching TRBD1. V shed 1 base and J 7 bases; nucleotides not matched to a gene: 5. This CDR3 has 13 amino acids. From germline, CDR1 is SGHNT and CDR2 YYREEE (reference sequence). The DNA of the CDR3 is TGTGCCAGCAGCTTGACAGGGGCCGGAGAGCAGTACTTC. Translating gives CASSLTGAGEQYF.

The chain uses TRBV6-5 and TRBJ1-3; possible D gene TRBD1, 5 bases. The CDR3 is 15 amino acids. CDR1 MNHEY and CDR2 SVGAGI come from the germline V gene. V lost 6 bases, J lost 0 bases, and 12 bases lay in between. In DNA, the CDR3 is TGTGCCAGCAGCCGGGGGTTCCCCTCTGGAAACACCATATATTTT. Translated: CASSRGFPSGNTIYF.

CDR3 bases: TGTGCCAGCAGCAAAGGCGTGGAAGAAGGCAATCAGCCCCAGCATTTT. The encoded protein is CASSKGVEEGNQPQHF. V and J are TRBV21-1 and TRBJ1-5. TRBV21-1 is a documented pseudogene. CDR3 length: 16 amino acids.

The chain joins TRBV11-2 to TRBJ1-5, with a weak D call TRBD1 (5 bases). The ends were cut back, 0 bases at V and 6 bases at J, with 6 bases in the middle. CDR1 and CDR2 from the germline V gene are SGHAT and FQNNGV. The CDR3 has 13 residues. Here the CDR3 DNA reads TGTGCCAGCAGCTTAGATGGGGGTCAGCCCCAGCATTTT. Its translation: CASSLDGGQPQHF.

The chain has TRBV5-1 and TRBJ1-4; 7 bases are a match to TRBD1. Unmatched junction bases numbered 10, after V lost 4 bases and J lost 7 bases. This CDR3 has 15 amino acids. The germline V gene has CDR1 SGHRS and CDR2 YFSETQ. CDR3 coding DNA: TGCGCCAGCAGCCAAAGCCAGGGGGAAGCTGAAAAACTGTTTTTT. It encodes CASSQSQGEAEKLFF.

The rearrangement uses TRBV5-4 and TRBJ2-2, with 9 bases aligning to TRBD1. Germline V gene lookup returns CDR1 SGHNT and CDR2 YYREEE (reference sequence). The CDR3 is 16 residues long. Germline trimming cut 4 bases from V and 6 bases from J; bases unmatched to any gene: 10. The CDR3 DNA reads as TGTGCCAGCAGCCCGCCGGGACAGGGTTTTCCCGGGGAGCTGTTTTTT. Residues: CASSPPGQGFPGELFF.

The V call is TRBV4-3, the J call TRBJ2-2; unclear D gene. The germline V and J ends were trimmed by 1 base and 2 bases, with 11 bases remaining between them. The CDR3 length is 16 residues. Per the germline V gene, CDR1 is LGHNA and CDR2 is YSLEER. The CDR3 region is CASSQVWRANTGELFF. In nucleotides, the CDR3 is TGCGCCAGCAGCCAAGTTTGGCGAGCTAACACCGGGGAGCTGTTTTTT.

The chain carries TRBV18 and TRBJ2-1; no definite D call. The CDR3 runs to 15 residues. V lost 3 bases to trimming and J lost 0 bases, with 9 bases between them. Germline assignment: CDR1 KGHSH and CDR2 LQKENI. CDR3 bases: TGTGCCAGCTCACCTTATGACCTCTCCTACAATGAGCAGTTCTTC. This codes for CASSPYDLSYNEQFF. Filled out from reference TRBV18 and TRBJ2-1, the complete variable domain reads NAGVMQNPRHLVRRRGQEARLRCSPMKGHSHVYWYRQLPEEGLKFMVYLQKENIIDESGMPKERFSAEFPKEGPSILRIQQVVRGDSAAYFCASSPYDLSYNEQFFGPGTRLTVL.

The rearrangement uses TRBV28 and TRBJ2-7; 12 positions agree with TRBD1. After removal of 5 bases from V and 6 bases from J, the junction contained 5 bases not matched to a gene. CDR1 MDHEN and CDR2 SYDVKM come from the germline V gene. CDR3 length equals 14 residues. The CDR3 sequence: CASSTGTGGFEQYF. The CDR3 DNA is TGTGCCAGCAGTACCGGGACAGGGGGCTTCGAGCAGTACTTC.

The V and J genes are TRBV19 and TRBJ1-5; 7 nucleotides agree with TRBD1. Germline V gene data show CDR1 as LNHDA and CDR2 as SQIVND (reference sequence). Germline trimming cut 9 bases from V and 3 bases from J; bases unmatched to any gene: 11. This CDR3 has 15 amino acids. The CDR3 DNA sequence: TGTGCCAGCCGCCGGCAGGGGGGATTCAATCAGCCCCAGCATTTT. It yields the protein CASRRQGGFNQPQHF. Combining the CDR3 with reference TRBV19 and TRBJ1-5 gives the whole variable domain DGGITQSPKYLFRKEGQNVTLSCEQNLNHDAMYWYRQDPGQGLRLIYYSQIVNDFQKGDIAEGYSVSREKKESFPLTVTSAQKNPTAFYLCASRRQGGFNQPQHFGDGTRLSIL.

In its sample, this clone was seen once. The genes are TRBV7-2 and TRBJ1-2; 8 nucleotides match TRBD1. J gave up 2 bases and V 6 bases, and 5 bases lay outside the gene matches. The CDR3 spans 14 residues. Germline CDR1 reads SGHTA; CDR2 reads FQGNSA. CDR3 in DNA: TGTGCCAGCAGACCAGGGGGCGGGAACTATGGCTACACCTTC. Amino acids: CASRPGGGNYGYTF.

This chain uses TRBV5-1 with TRBJ2-3; D call uncertain. Per germline, CDR1 SGHRS and CDR2 YFSETQ. The V and J ends lost 1 base and 0 bases respectively, with 6 bases between them. CDR3 size: 14 residues. CDR3 region: CASSLTPSTDTQYF. Here the CDR3 DNA reads TGCGCCAGCAGCTTGACTCCTAGCACAGATACGCAGTATTTT. Full variable domain (outside the CDR3, taken from reference TRBV5-1 and TRBJ2-3): KAGVTQTPRYLIKTRGQQVTLSCSPISGHRSVSWYQQTPGQGLQFLFEYFSETQRNKGNFPGRFSGRQFSNSRSEMNVSTLELGDSALYLCASSLTPSTDTQYFGPGTRLTVL.

The J gene is TRBJ1-3, the V gene TRBV18, with D possibly matching TRBD1 (5 bases). The length of the CDR3 is 15 residues. V shed 4 bases and J shed 0 bases, with 10 bases lying between them. Germline V gene data show CDR1 as KGHSH and CDR2 as LQKENI. The CDR3 coding sequence is TGTGCCAGCTCACAATGGGGCCTCTCTGGAAACACCATATATTTT. Residues: CASSQWGLSGNTIYF. The complete variable domain, with remaining parts taken from reference TRBV18 and TRBJ1-3, reads NAGVMQNPRHLVRRRGQEARLRCSPMKGHSHVYWYRQLPEEGLKFMVYLQKENIIDESGMPKERFSAEFPKEGPSILRIQQVVRGDSAAYFCASSQWGLSGNTIYFGEGSWLTVV.

This chain connects TRBV11-2 to TRBJ2-7, with TRBD2 identical over 10 bases. The V and J ends lost 8 bases and 2 bases, in that order; junction bases with no gene match: 6. The CDR3 is 14 residues long. Germline V gene lookup returns CDR1 SGHAT and CDR2 FQNNGV. Here the CDR3 DNA reads TGTGCCAGCGGAAGCGGGGGGGCTACCTACGAGCAGTACTTC. Translation: CASGSGGATYEQYF. The variable domain in full, with the rest retrieved from reference TRBV11-2 and TRBJ2-7, is EAGVAQSPRYKIIEKRQSVAFWCNPISGHATLYWYQQILGQGPKLLIQFQNNGVVDDSQLPKDRFSAERLKGVDSTLKIQPAKLEDSAVYLCASGSGGATYEQYFGPGTRLTVT.

The chain employs TRBV13 and TRBJ2-6; D remains unclear. Germline CDR1 is PRHDT and CDR2 is FYEKMQ (reference sequence). V lost 0 bases and J lost 0, with 0 bases in between. The CDR3 contains 14 residues. CDR3 bases: TGTGCCAGCAGCTTAGGCTCTGGGGCCAACGTCCTGACTTTC. It translates to CASSLGSGANVLTF.

V is TRBV4-1 and J is TRBJ1-5; 10 nucleotides match TRBD1. The CDR3 covers 15 residues. The V gene end was trimmed by 4 bases and the J gene end by 7 bases; junction bases not matched to a gene: 7. Looked up from germline, CDR1 is MGHRA and CDR2 is YSYEKL. The CDR3 region is CASSRVPGQGQPQHF. As DNA, the CDR3 is TGCGCCAGCAGCCGAGTCCCGGGACAGGGGCAGCCCCAGCATTTT.

The rearrangement links TRBV4-1 to TRBJ2-1; D is uncertain. Germline V gives CDR1 MGHRA, CDR2 YSYEKL. The V gene lost 3 bases and the J gene lost 5 bases, with 17 bases spanning the gap. The CDR3 is 16 amino acids. CDR3 amino acids: CASSHIGYSKDNEQFF. Written as DNA, the CDR3 is TGCGCCAGCAGCCACATAGGGTACTCCAAGGACAATGAGCAGTTCTTC.

Concerning this clone itself: At one boundary the junction diverges from the germline segment, which might be a read error. The rearrangement uses TRBV11-2 and TRBJ1-4; D unclear. This CDR3 region has 14 residues. Germline V CDR1 and CDR2: SGHAT, FQNNGV. Written as DNA, the CDR3 is TGTGCCAGCAGCCTAGAAGTGGATGCCGGGAAACTGTTTTTT. Protein sequence: CASSLEVDAGKLFF.

This chain connects TRBV6-6 to TRBJ2-7; TRBD1 might be the D (6 bases). Trimming pared 6 bases from V and 2 bases from J, leaving 8 bases between. The CDR3 covers 12 residues. Per the germline V gene, CDR1 is MNHNY and CDR2 is SVGAGI (reference sequence). The CDR3 sequence: CASRQGPYEQYF. The CDR3 bases are TGTGCCAGCAGACAGGGACCCTACGAGCAGTACTTC.

The gene calls are TRBV7-3 and TRBJ2-7; possible D gene TRBD1, 5 bases. This CDR3 is built from 14 residues. CDR1 is SGHTA and CDR2 is FQGTGA in the germline V gene. The germline V and J ends were trimmed by 2 bases and 4 bases, with 12 bases remaining between them. The chain's CDR3 is CASSLGAGFYEQYF. The CDR3 DNA reads as TGTGCCAGCAGCTTAGGGGCTGGATTTTACGAGCAGTACTTC. The whole variable domain, filled in from reference TRBV7-3 and TRBJ2-7, reads GAGVSQTPSNKVTEKGKYVELRCDPISGHTALYWYRQSLGQGPEFLIYFQGTGAADDSGLPNDRFFAVRPEGSVSTLKIQRTERGDSAVYLCASSLGAGFYEQYFGPGTRLTVT.

This sequence joins TRBV5-1 and TRBJ2-2; a possible D gene is TRBD1 (7 bases). The CDR3 totals 15 residues. The V end was cut by 6 bases, the J end by 3 bases, with 15 bases between. CDR1 SGHRS and CDR2 YFSETQ come from the germline V gene. The CDR3 DNA follows: TGCGCCAGCATGGGCGGGACAGCCCACACCGGGGAGCTGTTTTTT. Translated: CASMGGTAHTGELFF.

The chain is built from TRBV5-1 and TRBJ2-5; weak D call: TRBD1 (5 bases). Germline loops: CDR1 SGHRS, CDR2 YFSETQ. Trimming shortened V by 0 bases and J by 4 bases, and 10 bases separated the two germline ends. This CDR3 is built from 14 residues. CDR3 DNA sequence: TGCGCCAGCAGCTTGGCAGGGCCGGCAGAGACCCAGTACTTC. It translates to CASSLAGPAETQYF.

The chain uses TRBV28 and TRBJ1-6; D might be TRBD1 (6 bases). Trimming removed 8 bases from V and 8 bases from J, with 10 bases in between. Germline V gives CDR1 MDHEN, CDR2 SYDVKM. The CDR3 loop spans 12 amino acids. CDR3 loop: CASHRTDSPLHF. CDR3 nucleotides: TGTGCCAGCCATCGGACAGATTCACCCCTCCACTTT.

The chain links TRBV18 to TRBJ1-2, with 11 bases matching TRBD1. This CDR3 has 14 amino acids. CDR1 and CDR2 (germline): KGHSH, LQKENI. J gave up 6 bases and V 6 bases, and 6 bases lay outside the gene matches. DNA for the CDR3: TGTGCCAGCTCTCCTGGACAGGGGGCTGATGGCTACACCTTC. This gives the protein CASSPGQGADGYTF.

The rearrangement links TRBV5-4 to TRBJ2-3; 10 positions match TRBD1. J gave up 5 bases and V 4 bases, and 7 bases lay outside the gene matches. Germline CDR1 is SGHNT and CDR2 is YYREEE (reference sequence). The CDR3 covers 15 residues. CDR3 nucleotides: TGTGCCAGCAGCGTTATGACAGGGGGCATAGATACGCAGTATTTT. It codes for CASSVMTGGIDTQYF.

The CDR3 nucleotides are TGTGCCAGTAGTATCTTCGGGACAACCGGCGCCGGAAACACCATATATTTT. Translated, it gives CASSIFGTTGAGNTIYF. The chain couples TRBV19 to TRBJ1-3; D is perhaps TRBD1 (6 bases). The CDR3 runs to 17 residues. V lost 3 bases, J lost 4 bases, and 19 bases lay in between. The V gene's germline CDR1 is LNHDA and CDR2 SQIVND (reference sequence).

J is TRBJ2-7 and V is TRBV7-9, with no clear D. The CDR3 spans 11 residues. V lost 2 bases to trimming and J lost 3 bases, with 2 bases between them. Germline values: CDR1 SEHNR, CDR2 FQNEAQ (reference sequence). This CDR3 reads CASSLHYEQYF. The CDR3 nucleotides are TGTGCCAGCAGCTTACACTACGAGCAGTACTTC.

This chain joins TRBV7-8 and TRBJ2-1; D is uncertain. Per the germline V gene, CDR1 is SGHVS and CDR2 is FQNEAQ. The CDR3 length is 12 residues. Trimming removed 7 bases at V and 8 bases at J, with 12 bases between. CDR3 DNA: TGTGCCAGCACAGACATCATCCATGAGCAGTTCTTC. It encodes CASTDIIHEQFF.

This clone was counted between two and nine times. DNA of the CDR3: TGTGCCAGCAGTCGCCCGGGACTAGGGGACAATGAGCAGTTCTTC. It codes for CASSRPGLGDNEQFF. This sequence joins TRBV6-5 and TRBJ2-1; 8 bases are a match to TRBD2. J gave up 5 bases and V 5 bases, and 8 bases lay outside the gene matches. The germline V gene has CDR1 MNHEY and CDR2 SVGAGI. The CDR3 consists of 15 residues.

This chain links TRBV4-2 with TRBJ1-2; D perhaps matches TRBD1 (6 bases). Germline CDR1 is LGHNA and CDR2 is YNFKEQ. The germline V and J ends were trimmed by 1 base and 5 bases, with 20 bases remaining between them. The CDR3 totals 17 residues. CDR3 DNA: TGTGCCAGCAGCCAAGTTCCTCGGGAGGGGGAATGGTATGGCTACACCTTC. Its protein product is CASSQVPREGEWYGYTF.

V and J are TRBV6-6 and TRBJ2-3, with D perhaps TRBD1 (6 bases). Looked up from germline, CDR1 is MNHNY and CDR2 is SVGAGI (reference sequence). This CDR3 comprises 12 residues. The V and J ends lost 6 bases and 14 bases respectively, with 18 bases between them. Written as DNA, the CDR3 is TGTGCCAGCAGCTCCGGACAGACTGCAATGTATTTT. Protein product: CASSSGQTAMYF.